This passage covers 16 T cell receptor beta chains from one sample sequenced in a study of shared clonotypes between healthy human individuals. The protocol was immunoSEQ multiplex PCR, while the TCRdb copy is restricted to in-frame clones and leaves out a portion. The data show about 1 million clones, with 75% seen just once and around 1.5% held by the top ten. Sequenced material: memory CD4+ T cells sorted from blood. The sample's subset: CD45RA-negative fraction. The receptors were gathered from a man aged 18 to 29 in good health.

The V gene is TRBV10-1, the J gene TRBJ2-5; TRBD2 aligns across 10 bases. V shed 4 bases and J 1 base; nucleotides not matched to a gene: 3. The CDR3 has 15 residues. From germline, CDR1 is WNHNN and CDR2 SYGVQD (reference sequence). As DNA, the CDR3 is TGCGCCAGCAGTGCGGCTAGCGGGGGCCAAGAGACCCAGTACTTC. This encodes CASSAASGGQETQYF.

V and J are TRBV27 and TRBJ2-7, with D tentatively TRBD1 or TRBD2 (5 bases each). The CDR3 is 16 amino acids. The germline V gene encodes CDR1 MNHEY and CDR2 SMNVEV (reference sequence). Between the trimmed V and J ends, which lost 2 bases and 0 bases, there was a span of 14 bases. For the CDR3, the DNA is TGTGCCAGCAGTTTAGGGGGTCGTGCTCTCTCCTACGAGCAGTACTTC. Translation gives CASSLGGRALSYEQYF.

V is TRBV5-6 and J is TRBJ1-2; 8 positions agree with TRBD1. This CDR3 spans 13 amino acids. CDR1 is SGHDT and CDR2 is YYEEEE in the germline V gene. V trimming: 1 base; J trimming: 7 bases; junction bases outside the gene matches: 3. In DNA, the CDR3 is TGTGCCAGCAGCTTGTTGACAGGGGCTGGCTACACCTTC. Protein: CASSLLTGAGYTF.

V gene TRBV7-6 combines with J gene TRBJ2-4; perhaps TRBD2 as D (6 bases). The CDR3 has 14 amino acids. Looked up from germline, CDR1 is SGHVS and CDR2 is FNYEAQ. Trimming took off 5 bases at V and 6 bases at J, with 14 bases between the two ends. CDR3 sequence: CASSPSGGVNIQYF. CDR3 sequence (DNA): TGTGCCAGCAGCCCGAGTGGAGGGGTAAACATTCAGTACTTC.

This clone has a count of ten or more. The V call is TRBV19, the J call TRBJ2-6; D possibly uses TRBD1 or TRBD2 (5 bases each). Trimming pared 3 bases from V and 2 bases from J, leaving 26 bases between. CDR3 length equals 21 residues. CDR1 and CDR2 (germline): LNHDA, SQIVND (reference sequence). The CDR3 DNA sequence: TGTGCCAGTAGTATGGGACCTGGGAGCGGAAGGGGCCCTCCTGGGGCCAACGTCCTGACTTTC. Translating it yields CASSMGPGSGRGPPGANVLTF. Full variable domain (rest looked up from reference TRBV19 and TRBJ2-6): DGGITQSPKYLFRKEGQNVTLSCEQNLNHDAMYWYRQDPGQGLRLIYYSQIVNDFQKGDIAEGYSVSREKKESFPLTVTSAQKNPTAFYLCASSMGPGSGRGPPGANVLTFGAGSRLTVL.

The chain recombines TRBV7-9 with TRBJ2-1; 7 positions agree with TRBD2. CDR1 and CDR2 from the germline V gene are SEHNR and FQNEAQ (reference sequence). The J segment lost 2 bases and the V segment lost 3 bases, leaving 7 bases of the junction unmatched. This CDR3 contains 16 residues. Written as DNA, the CDR3 is TGTGCCAGCAGCTTTACGGCTAGCGGTACCTACAATGAGCAGTTCTTC. It yields the protein CASSFTASGTYNEQFF.

This sequence joins TRBV18 and TRBJ2-6, with 10 bases aligning to TRBD1. Trimming at V came to 3 bases and at J to 1 base, leaving 6 bases not matched to a gene. This CDR3 has 18 amino acids. Germline values: CDR1 KGHSH, CDR2 LQKENI. The CDR3 nucleotides are TGTGCCAGCTCACCTAGCGGACAGGGGGTGTCTGGGGCCAACGTCCTGACTTTC. Translated, it gives CASSPSGQGVSGANVLTF.

This chain uses TRBV5-3 with TRBJ1-2; no definite D call. TRBV5-3 falls under the ORF class, with uncertain function. Trimming took 0 bases from V and 0 from J, leaving 9 bases between them. The CDR3 is made up of 15 amino acids. CDR3 sequence reads: CARSLEVGSNYGYTF. CDR3 coding DNA: TGTGCCAGAAGCTTGGAGGTGGGTTCTAACTATGGCTACACCTTC.

This chain uses TRBV10-2 with TRBJ2-4, with 7 bases fitting TRBD2. The V and J ends lost 7 bases and 1 base, in that order; junction bases with no gene match: 10. From germline, CDR1 is WSHSY and CDR2 SAAADI. The CDR3 sequence is 16 residues long. The chain's CDR3 is CASKPEVAGAKNIQYF. The CDR3 nucleotides are TGCGCCAGCAAGCCTGAGGTAGCGGGCGCCAAAAACATTCAGTACTTC.

Written as DNA, the CDR3 is TGTGCCAGCAGCCGGGAGGCGACTAGCGAGTACAATGAGCAGTTCTTC. Its translation is CASSREATSEYNEQFF. The chain employs TRBV7-9 and TRBJ2-1; 8 bases match TRBD2. Trimming cost V 5 bases and J 4 bases; bases outside gene matches: 10. The germline V gene has CDR1 SEHNR and CDR2 FQNEAQ (reference sequence). The CDR3 runs to 16 residues.

V and J are TRBV7-9 and TRBJ1-3; D is uncertain. Germline V gives CDR1 SEHNR, CDR2 FQNEAQ (reference sequence). The CDR3 runs 14 residues. V was pared by 5 bases and J by 0 bases, with 8 bases between. CDR3 nucleotides: TGTGCCAGCAGCCAGACCAACTCTGGAAACACCATATATTTT. It is translated as CASSQTNSGNTIYF.

Turning to this clone: Sequence at one end of the junction differs from germline and may be a read error. The V gene is TRBV6-1, the J gene TRBJ2-3; the D is unclear. CDR3 length: 11 residues. From germline, CDR1 is MNHNS and CDR2 SASEGT. The CDR3 is CASSEAKEFLF. The CDR3 DNA reads as TGTGCCAGCAGTGAAGCTAAGGAATTCCTTTTT.

This clone was recorded a few times. The chain joins TRBV19 to TRBJ1-6; possible D gene TRBD1, 6 bases. Germline assignment: CDR1 LNHDA and CDR2 SQIVND (reference sequence). The CDR3 extends over 13 amino acids. Trimming removed 8 bases from V and 7 bases from J, with 12 bases in between. The chain's CDR3 is CASGGRENSPLHF. In DNA form, the CDR3 reads TGTGCCAGTGGGGGCAGGGAGAATTCACCCCTCCACTTT.

Comment on this clone: Only one base separates this from a far larger clonotype, so it likely reflects a read error. The same CDR3 is also encoded by other DNA sequences in this sample. This chain uses TRBV7-2 with TRBJ1-1; D remains unclear. Germline values: CDR1 SGHTA, CDR2 FQGNSA. CDR3 length: 12 residues. Between the trimmed V and J ends, which lost 3 bases and 0 bases, there was a span of 2 bases. The CDR3 DNA follows: TGTGCCAGCAGCTTGGTGAACACTGAAGCTTTCTTT. Protein: CASSLVNTEAFF.

This chain links TRBV7-9 with TRBJ2-3; D is possibly TRBD1 (5 bases). Germline V gene data show CDR1 as SEHNR and CDR2 as FQNEAQ (reference sequence). The V and J ends lost 3 bases and 1 base respectively, with 5 bases between them. There are 13 residues in the CDR3. The CDR3 spells CASSLTGTDTQYF. CDR3 DNA: TGTGCCAGCAGCTTGACAGGCACAGATACGCAGTATTTT.

CDR3 bases: TGTGCCAGCAGCTTGGAGAATCGTTTTGGCTATGGCTACACCTTC. Its translation is CASSLENRFGYGYTF. The J gene is TRBJ1-2, the V gene TRBV5-6; D is unclear. The CDR3 extends over 15 amino acids. V lost 0 bases to trimming and J lost 4 bases, with 13 bases between them. Germline V lookup: CDR1 SGHDT, CDR2 YYEEEE. Complete variable domain (other parts from reference TRBV5-6 and TRBJ1-2): DAGVTQSPTHLIKTRGQQVTLRCSPKSGHDTVSWYQQALGQGPQFIFQYYEEEERQRGNFPDRFSGHQFPNYSSELNVNALLLGDSALYLCASSLENRFGYGYTFGSGTRLTVV.